This TCR beta chain was obtained from a study of blood T cell repertoires in COVID-19. Background on the study: The United States, Italy and Spain were the sources of the acute and convalescent COVID-19 samples. From T cells, B-cell-depleted T cells, or PBMCs came the material, which was cDNA or gDNA.

CDR3 length equals 12 residues. Germline loops: CDR1 SQVTM, CDR2 ANQGSEA. With V trimmed by 4 bases and J by 6 bases, 3 bases remained unmatched. Here immunoSEQ multiplex PCR was the method, and the copy in TCRdb shows in-frame clones only, minus some. The sample records 190,000 or so clones, roughly nine tenths being singletons. The clonotype was recovered from a woman in her 70s with acute or convalescent COVID-19. The chain carries TRBV29-1 and TRBJ1-1; TRBD1 matches at 9 bases. Sequencing was performed on peripheral blood. The DNA of the CDR3 is TGCAGCGTTGGACAGGGGGGATCTGAAGCTTTCTTT. Its protein is CSVGQGGSEAFF.